This T cell receptor beta chain originates from a study of Tregs in tolerant kidney transplant recipients. Concerning this clone itself: Its antigen is not identified. Sequencing ends 3 residues short of the CDR3 end; the germline J gene provides the rest.

Overall study results and limits: For some patients, primers changed over time, blocking nucleotide-level comparison. The small number of patients limits these findings pending further validation.

TCRdb keeps only in-frame clones here, not all; method: immunoSEQ multiplex PCR. This sample's table reports approximately 30,000 clones. The CDR3 spans 15 residues. CDR1 and CDR2 (germline): SGHDT, YYEEEE. Losses at the gene ends were 3 bases for V and 2 bases for J; bases not matched to a gene: 3. The chain has TRBV5-6 and TRBJ2-2; 8 nucleotides match TRBD1. The sequencing here drew on CD8+ T cells from blood, taken before the transplant. This TCR was recovered from a human donor who received a combined kidney and bone marrow transplant. CDR3 in amino acids: CASSSGQVNTGELFF. CDR3 DNA (partial): TGTGCCAGCAGCTCGGGACAGGTTAACACCGGGGAG.